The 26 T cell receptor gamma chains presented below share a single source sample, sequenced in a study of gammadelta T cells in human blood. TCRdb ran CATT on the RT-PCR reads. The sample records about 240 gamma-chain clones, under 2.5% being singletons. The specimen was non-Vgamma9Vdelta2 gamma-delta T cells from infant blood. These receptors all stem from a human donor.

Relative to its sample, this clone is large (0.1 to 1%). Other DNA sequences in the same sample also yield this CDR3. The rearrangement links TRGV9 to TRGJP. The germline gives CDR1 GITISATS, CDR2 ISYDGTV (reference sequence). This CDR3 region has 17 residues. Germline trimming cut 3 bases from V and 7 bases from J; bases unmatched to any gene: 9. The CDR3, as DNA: TGTGCCTTGTGGGAGCCACGGGACGAGTTGGGCAAAAAAATCAAGGTATTT. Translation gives CALWEPRDELGKKIKVF.

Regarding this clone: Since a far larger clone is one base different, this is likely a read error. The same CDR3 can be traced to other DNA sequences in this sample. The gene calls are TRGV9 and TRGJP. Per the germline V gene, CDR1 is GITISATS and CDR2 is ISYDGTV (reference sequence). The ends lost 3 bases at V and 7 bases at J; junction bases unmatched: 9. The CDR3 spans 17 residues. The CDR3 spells CALWEPRDELGKKIKVF. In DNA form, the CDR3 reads TGTGCCTTGTGGGAGCCAAGGGACGAGTTGGGCAAAAAAATCAAGGTATTT.

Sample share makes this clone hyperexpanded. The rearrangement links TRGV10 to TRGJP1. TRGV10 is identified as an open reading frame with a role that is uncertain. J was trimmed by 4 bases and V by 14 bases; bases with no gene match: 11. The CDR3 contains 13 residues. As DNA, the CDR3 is TGTGCTCCCCCCTCGGGCACTGGTTGGTTCAAGATATTT. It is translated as CAPPSGTGWFKIF.

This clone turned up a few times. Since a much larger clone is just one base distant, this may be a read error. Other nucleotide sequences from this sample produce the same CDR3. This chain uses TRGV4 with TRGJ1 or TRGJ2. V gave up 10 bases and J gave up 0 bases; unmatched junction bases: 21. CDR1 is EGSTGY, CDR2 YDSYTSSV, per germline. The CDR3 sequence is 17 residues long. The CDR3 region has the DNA TGTGCCACATGGCCGAAGAATTTAACGTGGAATTATTATAAGAAACTCTTT. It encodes CATWPKNLTWNYYKKLF.

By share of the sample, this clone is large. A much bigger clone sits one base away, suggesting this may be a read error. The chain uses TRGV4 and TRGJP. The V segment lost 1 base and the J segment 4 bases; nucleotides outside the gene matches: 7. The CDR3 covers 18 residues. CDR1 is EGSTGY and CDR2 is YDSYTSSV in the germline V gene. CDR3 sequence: CATWDGEHQELGKKIKVF. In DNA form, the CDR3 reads TGTGCCACCTGGGATGGCGAACACCAAGAGTTGGGCAAAAAAATCAAGGTATTT.

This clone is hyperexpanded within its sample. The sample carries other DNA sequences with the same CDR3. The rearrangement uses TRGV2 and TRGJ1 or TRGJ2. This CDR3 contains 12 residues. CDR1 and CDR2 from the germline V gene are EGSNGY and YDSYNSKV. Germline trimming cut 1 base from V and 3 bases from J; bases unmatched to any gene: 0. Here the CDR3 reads CATWDGYYKKLF. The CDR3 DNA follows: TGTGCCACCTGGGACGGTTATTATAAGAAACTCTTT.

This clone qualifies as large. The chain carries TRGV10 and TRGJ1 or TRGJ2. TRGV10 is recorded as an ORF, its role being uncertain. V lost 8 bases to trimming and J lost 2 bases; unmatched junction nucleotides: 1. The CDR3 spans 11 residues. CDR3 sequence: CAAWDYYKKLF. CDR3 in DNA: TGTGCTGCGTGGGATTATTATAAGAAACTCTTT.

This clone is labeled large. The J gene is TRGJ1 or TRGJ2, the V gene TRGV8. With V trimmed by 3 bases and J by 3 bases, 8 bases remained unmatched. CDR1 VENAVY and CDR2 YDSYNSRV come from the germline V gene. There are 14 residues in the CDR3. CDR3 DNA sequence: TGTGCCACCTGGGATGTGGGACCTTATTATAAGAAACTCTTT. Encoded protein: CATWDVGPYYKKLF.

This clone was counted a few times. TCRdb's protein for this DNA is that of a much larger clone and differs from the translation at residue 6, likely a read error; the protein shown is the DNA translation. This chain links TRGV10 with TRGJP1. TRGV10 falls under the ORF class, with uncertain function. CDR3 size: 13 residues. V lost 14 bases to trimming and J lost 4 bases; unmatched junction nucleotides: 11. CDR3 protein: CASPNDTGWFKIF. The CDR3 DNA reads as TGTGCTTCACCGAACGACACTGGTTGGTTCAAGATATTT.

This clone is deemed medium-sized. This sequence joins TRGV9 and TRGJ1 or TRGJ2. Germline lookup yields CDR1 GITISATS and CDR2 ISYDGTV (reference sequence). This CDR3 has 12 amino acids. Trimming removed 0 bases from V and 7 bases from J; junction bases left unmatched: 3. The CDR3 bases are TGTGCCTTGTGGGAGGTGCAGTATAAGAAACTCTTT. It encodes CALWEVQYKKLF.

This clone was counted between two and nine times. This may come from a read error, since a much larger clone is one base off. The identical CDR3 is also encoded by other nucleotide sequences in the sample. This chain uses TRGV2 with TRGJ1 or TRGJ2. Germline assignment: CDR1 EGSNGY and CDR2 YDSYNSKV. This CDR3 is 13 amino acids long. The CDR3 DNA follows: TGTGCCACATGGGACGGGCTTTGTTATAAGAAACTCTTT. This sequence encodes CATWDGLCYKKLF.

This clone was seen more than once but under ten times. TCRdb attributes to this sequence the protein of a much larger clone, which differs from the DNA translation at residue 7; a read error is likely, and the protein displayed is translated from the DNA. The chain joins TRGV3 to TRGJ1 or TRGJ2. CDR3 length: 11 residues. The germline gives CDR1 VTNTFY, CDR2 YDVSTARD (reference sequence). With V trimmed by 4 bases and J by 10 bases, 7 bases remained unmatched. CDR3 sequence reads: CATWDQKKKLF. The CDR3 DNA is TGTGCCACCTGGGATCAAAAGAAGAAACTCTTT.

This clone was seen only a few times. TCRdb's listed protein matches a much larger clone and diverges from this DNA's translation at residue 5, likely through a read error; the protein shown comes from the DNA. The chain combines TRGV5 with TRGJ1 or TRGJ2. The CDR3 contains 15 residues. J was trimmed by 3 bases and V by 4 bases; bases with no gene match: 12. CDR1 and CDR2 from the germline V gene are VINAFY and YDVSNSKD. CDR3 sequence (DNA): TGTGCCACCTGGGAAGGAGTAAGGGGTTATTATAAGAAACTCTTT. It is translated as CATWEGVRGYYKKLF.

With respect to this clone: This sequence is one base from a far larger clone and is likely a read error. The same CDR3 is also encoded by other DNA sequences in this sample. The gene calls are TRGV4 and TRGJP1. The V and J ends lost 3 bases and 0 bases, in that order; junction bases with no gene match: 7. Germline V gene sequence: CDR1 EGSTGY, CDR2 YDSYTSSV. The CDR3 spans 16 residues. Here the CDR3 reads CATWDFRYTTGWFKIF. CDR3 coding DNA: TGTGCCACCTGGGATTTCCGGTATACCACTGGTTGGTTCAAGATATTT.

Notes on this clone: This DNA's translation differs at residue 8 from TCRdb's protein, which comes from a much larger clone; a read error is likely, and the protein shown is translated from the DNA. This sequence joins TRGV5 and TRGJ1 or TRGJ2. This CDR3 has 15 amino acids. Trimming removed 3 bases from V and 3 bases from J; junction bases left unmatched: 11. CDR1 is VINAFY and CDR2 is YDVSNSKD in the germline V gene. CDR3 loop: CATWDGVSGYYKKLF. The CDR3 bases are TGTGCCACCTGGGACGGAGTAAGTGGTTATTATAAGAAACTCTTT.

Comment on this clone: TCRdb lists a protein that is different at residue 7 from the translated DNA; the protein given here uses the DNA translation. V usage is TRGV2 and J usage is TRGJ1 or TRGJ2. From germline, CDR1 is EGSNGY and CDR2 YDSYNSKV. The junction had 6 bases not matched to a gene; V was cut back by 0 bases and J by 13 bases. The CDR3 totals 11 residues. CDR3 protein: CATWDGIKKLF. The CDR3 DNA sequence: TGTGCCACCTGGGACGGGATAAAAAAACTCTTT.

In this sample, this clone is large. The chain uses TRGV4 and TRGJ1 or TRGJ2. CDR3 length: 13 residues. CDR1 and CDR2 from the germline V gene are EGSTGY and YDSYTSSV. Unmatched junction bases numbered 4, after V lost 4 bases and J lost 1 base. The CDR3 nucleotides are TGTGCCACCTGGGACGCCAATTATTATAAGAAACTCTTT. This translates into CATWDANYYKKLF.

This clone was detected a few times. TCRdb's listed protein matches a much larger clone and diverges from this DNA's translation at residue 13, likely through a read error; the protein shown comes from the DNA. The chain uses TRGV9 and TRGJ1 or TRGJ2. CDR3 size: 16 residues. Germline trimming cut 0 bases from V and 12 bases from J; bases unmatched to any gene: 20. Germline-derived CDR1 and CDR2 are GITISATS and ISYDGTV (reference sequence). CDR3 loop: CALWEVQIVRLSTKLF. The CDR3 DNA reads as TGTGCCTTGTGGGAGGTGCAAATCGTTCGTCTATCAACGAAACTCTTT.

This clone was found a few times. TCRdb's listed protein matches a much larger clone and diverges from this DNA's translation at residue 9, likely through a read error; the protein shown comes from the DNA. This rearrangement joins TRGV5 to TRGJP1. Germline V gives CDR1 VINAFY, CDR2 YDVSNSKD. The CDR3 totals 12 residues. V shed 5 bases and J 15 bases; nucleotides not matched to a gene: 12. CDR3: CATWGRLGLKIF. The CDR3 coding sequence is TGTGCCACCTGGGGTCGGTTGGGACTCAAGATATTT.

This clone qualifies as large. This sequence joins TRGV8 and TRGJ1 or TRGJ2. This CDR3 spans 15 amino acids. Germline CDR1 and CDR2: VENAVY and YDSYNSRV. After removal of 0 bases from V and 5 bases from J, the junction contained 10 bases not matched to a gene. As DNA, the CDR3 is TGTGCCACCTGGGATAGGCATCCAACTCATTATAAGAAACTCTTT. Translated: CATWDRHPTHYKKLF.

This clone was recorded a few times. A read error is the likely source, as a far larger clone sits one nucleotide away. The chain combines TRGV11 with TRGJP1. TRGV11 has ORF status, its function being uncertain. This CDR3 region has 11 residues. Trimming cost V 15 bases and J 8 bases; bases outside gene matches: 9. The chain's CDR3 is CAHKAGWFKIF. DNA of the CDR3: TGTGCCCACAAGGCGGGTTGGTTCAAGATATTT.

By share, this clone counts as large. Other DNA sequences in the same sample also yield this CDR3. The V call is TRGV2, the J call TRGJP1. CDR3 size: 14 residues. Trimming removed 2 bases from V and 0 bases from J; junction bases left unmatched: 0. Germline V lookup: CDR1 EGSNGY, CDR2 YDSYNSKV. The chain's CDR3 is CATWDDTTGWFKIF. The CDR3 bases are TGTGCCACCTGGGACGATACCACTGGTTGGTTCAAGATATTT.

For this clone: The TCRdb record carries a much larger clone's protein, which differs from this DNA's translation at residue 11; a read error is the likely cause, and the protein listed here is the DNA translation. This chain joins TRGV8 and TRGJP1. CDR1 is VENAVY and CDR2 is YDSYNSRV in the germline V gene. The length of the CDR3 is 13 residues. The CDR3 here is CATWDRPGWFNIF. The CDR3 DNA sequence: TGTGCCACCTGGGATAGGCCTGGTTGGTTCAATATATTT.

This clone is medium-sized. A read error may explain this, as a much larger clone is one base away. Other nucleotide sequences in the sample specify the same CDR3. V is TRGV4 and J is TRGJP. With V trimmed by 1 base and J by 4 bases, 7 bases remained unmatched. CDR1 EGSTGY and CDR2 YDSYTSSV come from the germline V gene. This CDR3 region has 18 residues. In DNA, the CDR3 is TGTGCCACCTGGGATGGCGAACCACAAGAGTTGGGCAAAAAAATCAAGGTATTT. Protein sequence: CATWDGEPQELGKKIKVF.

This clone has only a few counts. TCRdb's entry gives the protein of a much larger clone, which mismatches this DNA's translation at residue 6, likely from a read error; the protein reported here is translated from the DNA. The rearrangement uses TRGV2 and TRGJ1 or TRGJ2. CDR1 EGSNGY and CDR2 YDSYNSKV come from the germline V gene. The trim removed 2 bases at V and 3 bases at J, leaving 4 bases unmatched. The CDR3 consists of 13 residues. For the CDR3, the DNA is TGTGCCACCTGGGACGCCCTTTATTATAAGAAACTCTTT. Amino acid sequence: CATWDALYYKKLF.

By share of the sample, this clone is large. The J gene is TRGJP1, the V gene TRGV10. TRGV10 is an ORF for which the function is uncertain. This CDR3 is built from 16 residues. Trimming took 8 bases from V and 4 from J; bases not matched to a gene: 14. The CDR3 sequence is CAAWDWIKCTGWFKIF. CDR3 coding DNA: TGTGCTGCGTGGGATTGGATTAAGTGCACTGGTTGGTTCAAGATATTT.